The 31 T cell receptor beta chains below come from one sample, sequenced in a study of blood T cell repertoires in COVID-19. Data came from immunoSEQ multiplex PCR; TCRdb stores just in-frame clones and leaves some out. The sample comprises tens of thousands of clones, roughly 89% of which are singletons, and about 1.6% rests with the top ten. Sequencing used peripheral blood. The receptor set was obtained from a man aged 50-60 years with acute or convalescent COVID-19.

This clone showed up just a few times. This chain connects TRBV11-3 to TRBJ2-3; the match to TRBD2 covers 8 bases. Per germline, CDR1 SGHNT and CDR2 YENEEA. CDR3 length equals 15 residues. Germline trimming cut 1 base from V and 7 bases from J; bases unmatched to any gene: 7. CDR3 amino acids: CASSLAPGGVNTQYF. The CDR3 bases are TGTGCCAGCAGCTTAGCCCCCGGGGGGGTAAATACGCAGTATTTT. Full variable domain (outside the CDR3, taken from reference TRBV11-3 and TRBJ2-3): EAGVVQSPRYKIIEKKQPVAFWCNPISGHNTLYWYLQNLGQGPELLIRYENEEAVDDSQLPKDRFSAERLKGVDSTLKIQPAELGDSAVYLCASSLAPGGVNTQYFGPGTRLTVL.

The chain links TRBV24-1 to TRBJ1-5, with D possibly TRBD1 on 6 matching bases. The CDR3 runs 14 residues. Germline CDR1 and CDR2: KGHDR and SFDVKD. Trimming took off 4 bases at V and 5 bases at J, with 11 bases between the two ends. The DNA for the CDR3 is TGTGCCACCAGTGACGGGACAAAAGATCAGCCCCAGCATTTT. Translation gives CATSDGTKDQPQHF.

V usage is TRBV15 and J usage is TRBJ2-2; tentatively, D is TRBD1 (5 bases). Germline V gene sequence: CDR1 LNHNV, CDR2 YYDKDF (reference sequence). Trimming pared 2 bases from V and 0 bases from J, leaving 10 bases between. This CDR3 comprises 16 residues. CDR3 loop: CATSRHRTSNTGELFF. CDR3 in DNA: TGTGCCACCAGCAGACACAGGACCTCGAACACCGGGGAGCTGTTTTTT.

The chain employs TRBV18 and TRBJ2-1, with D tentatively TRBD2 (6 bases). The ends were cut back, 4 bases at V and 8 bases at J, with 12 bases in the middle. Germline CDR1 is KGHSH and CDR2 is LQKENI. The CDR3 length is 13 residues. CDR3 sequence (DNA): TGTGCCAGCTCACGGGGGGTTGTGGATGAGCAGTTCTTC. This translates into CASSRGVVDEQFF.

The rearrangement joins TRBV5-4 to TRBJ2-1, with D maybe TRBD2 (6 bases). Germline V gene sequence: CDR1 SGHNT, CDR2 YYREEE (reference sequence). CDR3 length equals 15 residues. V was clipped by 3 bases and J by 2 bases, with 12 bases between them. CDR3 protein: CASSYGTATYNEQFF. Written as DNA, the CDR3 is TGTGCCAGCAGCTACGGGACTGCCACCTACAATGAGCAGTTCTTC.

This chain joins TRBV7-9 and TRBJ1-6, with unresolved D. The CDR3 has 14 amino acids. The V gene lost 7 bases and the J gene lost 6 bases, with 13 bases spanning the gap. CDR1 SEHNR and CDR2 FQNEAQ come from the germline V gene (reference sequence). The CDR3 is CASIRWEFNSPLHF. The CDR3 DNA reads TGTGCCAGCATCCGATGGGAGTTTAATTCACCCCTCCACTTT.

V usage is TRBV7-2 and J usage is TRBJ2-3; D remains unclear. The length of the CDR3 is 15 residues. V gave up 5 bases and J gave up 0 bases, with 12 bases separating them. Germline V lookup: CDR1 SGHTA, CDR2 FQGNSA. The CDR3 region is CASSPSSTSTDTQYF. In nucleotides, the CDR3 is TGTGCCAGCAGCCCGTCGTCGACTAGCACAGATACGCAGTATTTT.

The chain employs TRBV4-3 and TRBJ2-7; possible D gene TRBD1, 5 bases. The CDR3 spans 16 residues. V was pared by 0 bases and J by 10 bases, with 22 bases between. Germline assignment: CDR1 LGHNA and CDR2 YSLEER. CDR3 coding DNA: TGCGCCAGCAGCCAAGAATGGAAGGGCCTGGCCAGGGTTCAGTACTTC. Amino acids: CASSQEWKGLARVQYF.

The chain joins TRBV12-5 to TRBJ1-1; the D is unclear. V lost 7 bases to trimming and J lost 6 bases, with 21 bases between them. The germline V gene encodes CDR1 LGHNT and CDR2 FRNRAP. The CDR3 sequence is 15 residues long. As DNA, the CDR3 is TGTGCTAGTGAACTACCGACGTATCGGGTCGCTGAAGCTTTCTTT. Its translation is CASELPTYRVAEAFF.

This clone turned up a few times. The chain combines TRBV10-1 with TRBJ1-4, with no clear D. The CDR3 covers 12 residues. The germline V and J ends were trimmed by 3 bases and 9 bases, with 8 bases remaining between them. Germline CDR1 reads WNHNN; CDR2 reads SYGVQD (reference sequence). For the CDR3, the DNA is TGCGCCAGCAGTGACGGAGAGAAAAAACTGTTTTTT. Encoded protein: CASSDGEKKLFF.

CDR3 region: CSASGGLAGEPPYF. The CDR3 nucleotides read TGCAGTGCTAGTGGGGGACTAGCGGGAGAGCCACCATACTTC. V is TRBV20-1 and J is TRBJ2-5; the match to TRBD2 covers 14 bases. J lost 14 bases, V lost 3 bases, and 11 bases had no gene match. The CDR3 is 14 amino acids. Per germline, CDR1 DFQATT and CDR2 SNEGSKA (reference sequence).

The chain has TRBV25-1 and TRBJ1-6, with D uncertain. Trimming left V 7 bases short and J 4 bases short, with 11 bases between. The CDR3 consists of 14 residues. Germline V gene lookup returns CDR1 MGHDK and CDR2 SYGVNS. CDR3 coding DNA: TGTGCCAGCACCCGAGGGCAGTATAATTCACCCCTCCACTTT. Amino acid sequence: CASTRGQYNSPLHF.

The chain has TRBV5-6 and TRBJ1-2; 9 nucleotides align to TRBD1. With 4 bases clipped from V and 3 bases from J, the junction kept 4 bases outside the gene matches. CDR3 length: 14 amino acids. CDR1 and CDR2 from the germline V gene are SGHDT and YYEEEE. As DNA, the CDR3 is TGTGCCAGCAGCGCCGGGACAGGGCACTATGGCTACACCTTC. Protein product: CASSAGTGHYGYTF.

This clone has only a few counts. The V call is TRBV19, the J call TRBJ2-1; D perhaps matches TRBD2 (6 bases). The germline gives CDR1 LNHDA, CDR2 SQIVND (reference sequence). V was pared by 5 bases and J by 4 bases, with 9 bases between. The CDR3 is 13 amino acids. As DNA, the CDR3 is TGTGCCAGTAGTTTGGGACTTTACAATGAGCAGTTCTTC. The encoded protein is CASSLGLYNEQFF.

This clone was observed once. This chain joins TRBV2 and TRBJ2-4, with D perhaps matching TRBD2 (5 bases). Germline-derived CDR1 and CDR2 are SNHLY and FYNNEI. The V end lost 3 bases, the J end lost 1 base, and 7 bases lay between the germline ends. The CDR3 covers 14 residues. DNA for the CDR3: TGTGCCAGCAGTGAGAGGGAGGCCAAAAACATTCAGTACTTC. Translation gives CASSEREAKNIQYF.

The genes are TRBV3-1 (or the pseudogene TRBV3-2) and TRBJ2-3, with TRBD2 matching over 8 bases. This CDR3 is built from 15 residues. Germline trimming cut 3 bases from V and 4 bases from J; bases unmatched to any gene: 6. Germline V gives CDR1 LGHDT, CDR2 YNNKEL (reference sequence). In DNA form, the CDR3 reads TGTGCCAGCAGCCAGACCGGGAGGGGATCAGATACGCAGTATTTT. It translates to CASSQTGRGSDTQYF.

This clone was seen more than once but under ten times. This chain connects TRBV6-5 to TRBJ1-3; TRBD1 matches at 7 bases. Germline CDR1 is MNHEY and CDR2 is SVGAGI. V lost 7 bases and J lost 4; bases outside the gene matches: 7. The CDR3 is 14 residues long. CDR3 protein: CASISGGGGNTIYF. The DNA of the CDR3 is TGTGCCAGCATTTCAGGGGGAGGAGGAAACACCATATATTTT.

J is TRBJ1-4 and V is TRBV29-1; D gene uncertain. CDR1 is SQVTM, CDR2 ANQGSEA, per germline. Trimming shortened V by 3 bases and J by 8 bases, and 13 bases separated the two germline ends. The CDR3 is made up of 13 amino acids. CDR3: CSVEGGKGEKLFF. In DNA, the CDR3 is TGCAGCGTTGAGGGAGGGAAGGGAGAAAAACTGTTTTTT.

CDR3 region: CASSTRGASTDTQYF. The CDR3 nucleotides read TGTGCCAGCAGCACCCGGGGGGCAAGCACAGATACGCAGTATTTT. V is TRBV9 and J is TRBJ2-3; maybe TRBD2 (7 bases). The V end lost 4 bases, the J end lost 0 bases, and 12 bases lay between the germline ends. The CDR3 extends over 15 amino acids. The germline V gene encodes CDR1 SGDLS and CDR2 YYNGEE.

The rearrangement links TRBV3-1 (or the pseudogene TRBV3-2) to TRBJ1-6; 8 positions agree with TRBD1. The CDR3 runs to 12 residues. Germline-derived CDR1 and CDR2 are LGHDT and YNNKEL (reference sequence). V lost 3 bases, J lost 18 bases, and 7 bases stayed unmatched. The CDR3 bases are TGTGCCAGCAGCCAGCTCGGACAGGGCCACCACTTT. It yields the protein CASSQLGQGHHF.

This chain links TRBV27 with TRBJ1-2; weak D call: TRBD1 (6 bases). V was pared by 3 bases and J by 7 bases, with 12 bases between. Germline CDR1 reads MNHEY; CDR2 reads SMNVEV (reference sequence). The CDR3 consists of 13 residues. The CDR3 bases are TGTGCCAGCAGTTTGAACAGGGCAGGTGGCTACACCTTC. Amino acid sequence: CASSLNRAGGYTF.

The V and J genes are TRBV19 and TRBJ2-1; TRBD2 agrees at 9 bases. The J segment lost 0 bases and the V segment lost 9 bases, leaving 3 bases of the junction unmatched. Germline V CDR1 and CDR2: LNHDA, SQIVND (reference sequence). The length of the CDR3 is 14 residues. The CDR3 loop is CASASGASYNEQFF. Written as DNA, the CDR3 is TGTGCCAGCGCTAGCGGGGCCTCCTACAATGAGCAGTTCTTC. Variable domain in full (rest from reference TRBV19 and TRBJ2-1): DGGITQSPKYLFRKEGQNVTLSCEQNLNHDAMYWYRQDPGQGLRLIYYSQIVNDFQKGDIAEGYSVSREKKESFPLTVTSAQKNPTAFYLCASASGASYNEQFFGPGTRLTVL.

The chain is built from TRBV15 and TRBJ2-2, with 10 positions matching TRBD2. The CDR3 has 17 amino acids. Germline V CDR1 and CDR2: LNHNV, YYDKDF (reference sequence). Trimming removed 0 bases from V and 6 bases from J; junction bases left unmatched: 7. The CDR3 bases are TGTGCCACCAGCAGAGATTTACTAGCGGGAAGCTCCGGGGAGCTGTTTTTT. Protein: CATSRDLLAGSSGELFF.

This chain joins TRBV30 and TRBJ2-5; no clear D. V shed 3 bases and J shed 5 bases, with 7 bases lying between them. Germline V gene data show CDR1 as GTSNPN and CDR2 as SVGIG (reference sequence). This CDR3 is built from 11 residues. The CDR3 sequence: CAWRTDETQYF. CDR3 nucleotide sequence: TGTGCCTGGAGGACTGACGAGACCCAGTACTTC.

J is TRBJ2-7 and V is TRBV14, with D possibly matching TRBD1 (5 bases). CDR1 and CDR2 (germline): SGHDN, FVKESK. V shed 2 bases and J shed 6 bases, with 11 bases lying between them. The CDR3 extends over 13 amino acids. The CDR3 bases are TGTGCCAGCAGCCAAACAGGTTCCGGCGAGCAGTACTTC. It is translated as CASSQTGSGEQYF.

This clone was seen just once. The chain couples TRBV6-2 or TRBV6-3 to TRBJ2-2; D call uncertain. Germline V gene lookup returns CDR1 MNHEY and CDR2 SVGEGT. Trimming took off 0 bases at V and 1 base at J, with 3 bases between the two ends. The CDR3 is 14 residues long. The CDR3 coding sequence is TGTGCCAGCAGTTACTCCGGGAACACCGGGGAGCTGTTTTTT. This gives the protein CASSYSGNTGELFF.

This sequence joins TRBV6-2 or TRBV6-3 and TRBJ2-1; TRBD2 matches at 7 bases. The CDR3 spans 15 residues. V lost 4 bases and J lost 8; bases outside the gene matches: 11. Germline V gives CDR1 MNHEY, CDR2 SVGEGT. The CDR3 reads CASSWATSYGDEQFF. For the CDR3, the DNA is TGTGCCAGCAGTTGGGCGACTAGCTACGGGGATGAGCAGTTCTTC.

The V and J genes are TRBV5-6 and TRBJ2-1, with D unresolved. Germline V gene data show CDR1 as SGHDT and CDR2 as YYEEEE. The germline V and J ends were trimmed by 1 base and 7 bases, with 15 bases remaining between them. The CDR3 totals 15 residues. For the CDR3, the DNA is TGTGCCAGCAGCTTGAGCCGAGACAAATTTAATGAGCAGTTCTTC. It specifies CASSLSRDKFNEQFF. Looking up the rest from reference TRBV5-6 and TRBJ2-1 gives the full variable domain: DAGVTQSPTHLIKTRGQQVTLRCSPKSGHDTVSWYQQALGQGPQFIFQYYEEEERQRGNFPDRFSGHQFPNYSSELNVNALLLGDSALYLCASSLSRDKFNEQFFGPGTRLTVL.

The V gene is TRBV9, the J gene TRBJ2-7; no clear D. From germline, CDR1 is SGDLS and CDR2 YYNGEE. V dropped 2 bases and J dropped 0 bases, with 9 bases sitting between them. The CDR3 totals 14 residues. CDR3 sequence reads: CASSVGLSSYEQYF. CDR3 in DNA: TGTGCCAGCAGCGTTGGGCTAAGCTCCTACGAGCAGTACTTC.

This clone was seen a few times. The chain recombines TRBV19 with TRBJ1-6; TRBD1 aligns across 7 bases. V was clipped by 6 bases and J by 8 bases; unmatched bases: 4. CDR1 and CDR2 (germline): LNHDA, SQIVND (reference sequence). The CDR3 runs to 13 residues. The CDR3 nucleotides are TGTGCCAGTAGGGAGCAGGGGGATTCACCCCTCCACTTT. It codes for CASREQGDSPLHF.

This rearrangement joins TRBV28 to TRBJ2-7; D might be TRBD1 (5 bases). Between the trimmed V and J ends, which lost 6 bases and 5 bases, there was a span of 14 bases. Germline loops: CDR1 MDHEN, CDR2 SYDVKM. The CDR3 has 13 amino acids. DNA of the CDR3: TGTGCCAGCAGCCTACAGGCTTCGCACGAGCAGTACTTC. It encodes CASSLQASHEQYF.